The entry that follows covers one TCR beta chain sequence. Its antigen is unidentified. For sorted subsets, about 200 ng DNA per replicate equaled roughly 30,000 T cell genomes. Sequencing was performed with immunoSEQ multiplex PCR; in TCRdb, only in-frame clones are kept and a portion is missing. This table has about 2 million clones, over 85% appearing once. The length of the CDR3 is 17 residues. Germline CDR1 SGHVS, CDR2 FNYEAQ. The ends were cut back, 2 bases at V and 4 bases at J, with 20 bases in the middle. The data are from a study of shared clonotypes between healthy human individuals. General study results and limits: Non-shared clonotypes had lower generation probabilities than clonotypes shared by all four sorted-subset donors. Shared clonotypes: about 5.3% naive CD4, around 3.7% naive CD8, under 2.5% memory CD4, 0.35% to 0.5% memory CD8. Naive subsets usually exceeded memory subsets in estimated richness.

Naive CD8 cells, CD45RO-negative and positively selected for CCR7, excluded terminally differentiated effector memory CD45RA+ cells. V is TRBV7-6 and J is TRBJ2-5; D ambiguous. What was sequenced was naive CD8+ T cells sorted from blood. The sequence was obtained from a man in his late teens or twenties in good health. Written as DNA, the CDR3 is TGTGCCAGCAGCTTAATGACGACACCGATATCCCTAGAGACCCAGTACTTC. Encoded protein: CASSLMTTPISLETQYF. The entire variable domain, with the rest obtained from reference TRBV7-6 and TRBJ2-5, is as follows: GAGVSQSPRYKVTKRGQDVALRCDPISGHVSLYWYRQALGQGPEFLTYFNYEAQQDKSGLPNDRFSAERPEGSISTLTIQRTEQRDSAMYRCASSLMTTPISLETQYFGPGTRLLVL.